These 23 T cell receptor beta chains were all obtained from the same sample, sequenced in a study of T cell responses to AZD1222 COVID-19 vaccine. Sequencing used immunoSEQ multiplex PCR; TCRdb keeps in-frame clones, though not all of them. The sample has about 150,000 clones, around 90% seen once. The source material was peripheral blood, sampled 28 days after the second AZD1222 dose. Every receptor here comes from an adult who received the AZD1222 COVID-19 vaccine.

The CDR3 protein is CASSPETLWTEAFF. The DNA for the CDR3 is TGTGCCAGTAGTCCCGAGACCCTTTGGACTGAAGCTTTCTTT. V is TRBV19 and J is TRBJ1-1; no definite D call. The CDR3 is made up of 14 amino acids. Trimming cost V 5 bases and J 5 bases, with 15 bases left between them. Germline values: CDR1 LNHDA, CDR2 SQIVND (reference sequence).

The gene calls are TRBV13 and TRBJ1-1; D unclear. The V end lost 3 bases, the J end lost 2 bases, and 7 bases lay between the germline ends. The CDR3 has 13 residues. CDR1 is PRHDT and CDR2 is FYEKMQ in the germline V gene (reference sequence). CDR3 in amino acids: CASSFPHNTEAFF. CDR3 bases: TGTGCCAGCAGCTTCCCTCATAACACTGAAGCTTTCTTT.

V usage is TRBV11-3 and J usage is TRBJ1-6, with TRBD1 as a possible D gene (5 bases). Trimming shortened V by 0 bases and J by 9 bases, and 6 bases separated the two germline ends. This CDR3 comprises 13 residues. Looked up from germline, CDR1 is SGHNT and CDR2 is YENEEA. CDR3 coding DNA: TGTGCCAGCAGCTTAGATAGGGGTTCACCCCTCCACTTT. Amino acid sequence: CASSLDRGSPLHF.

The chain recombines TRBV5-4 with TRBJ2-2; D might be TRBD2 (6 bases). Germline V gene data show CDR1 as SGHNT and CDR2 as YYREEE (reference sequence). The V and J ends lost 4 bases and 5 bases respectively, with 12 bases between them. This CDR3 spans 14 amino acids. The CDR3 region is CASSKPSETGELFF. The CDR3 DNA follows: TGTGCCAGCAGCAAGCCTAGCGAAACCGGGGAGCTGTTTTTT.

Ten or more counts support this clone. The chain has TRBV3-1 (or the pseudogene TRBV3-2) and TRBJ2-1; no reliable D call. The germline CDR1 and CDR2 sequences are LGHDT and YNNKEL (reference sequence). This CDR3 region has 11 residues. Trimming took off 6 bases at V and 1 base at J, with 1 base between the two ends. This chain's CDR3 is CASRSYNEQFF. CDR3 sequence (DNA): TGTGCCAGCAGGTCCTACAATGAGCAGTTCTTC.

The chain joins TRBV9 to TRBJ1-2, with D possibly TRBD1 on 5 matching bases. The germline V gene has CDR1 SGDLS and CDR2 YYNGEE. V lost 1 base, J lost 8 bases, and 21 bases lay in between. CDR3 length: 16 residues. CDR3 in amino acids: CASSVSQGVGALGYTF. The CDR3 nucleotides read TGTGCCAGCAGCGTATCTCAGGGAGTAGGGGCATTGGGCTACACCTTC.

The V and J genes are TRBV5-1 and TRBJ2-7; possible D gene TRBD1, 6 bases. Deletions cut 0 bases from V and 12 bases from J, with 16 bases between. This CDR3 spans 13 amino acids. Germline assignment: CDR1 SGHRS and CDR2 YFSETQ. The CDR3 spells CASSLADRSRGYF. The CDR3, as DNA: TGCGCCAGCAGCTTGGCCGACAGGTCCCGGGGGTACTTC.

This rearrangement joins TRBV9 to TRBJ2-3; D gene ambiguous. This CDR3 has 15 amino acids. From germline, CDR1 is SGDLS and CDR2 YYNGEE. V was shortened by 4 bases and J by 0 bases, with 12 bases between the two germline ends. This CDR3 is CASSPTQPSTDTQYF. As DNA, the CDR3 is TGTGCCAGCAGCCCCACTCAACCTAGCACAGATACGCAGTATTTT. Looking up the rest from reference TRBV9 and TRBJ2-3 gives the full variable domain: DSGVTQTPKHLITATGQRVTLRCSPRSGDLSVYWYQQSLDQGLQFLIQYYNGEERAKGNILERFSAQQFPDLHSELNLSSLELGDSALYFCASSPTQPSTDTQYFGPGTRLTVL.

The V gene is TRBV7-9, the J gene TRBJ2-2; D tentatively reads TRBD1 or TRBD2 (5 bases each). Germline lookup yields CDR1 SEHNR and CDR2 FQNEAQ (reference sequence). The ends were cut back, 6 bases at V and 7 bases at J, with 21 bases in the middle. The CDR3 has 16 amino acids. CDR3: CASSIPGQPSGGELFF. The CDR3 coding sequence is TGTGCCAGCAGTATTCCGGGGCAGCCTTCGGGCGGGGAGCTGTTTTTT.

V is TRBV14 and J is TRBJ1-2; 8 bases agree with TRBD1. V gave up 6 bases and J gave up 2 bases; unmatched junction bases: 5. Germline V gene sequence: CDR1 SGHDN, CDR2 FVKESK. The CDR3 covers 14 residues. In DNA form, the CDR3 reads TGTGCCAGCAGACAGACAGGGGCCAACTATGGCTACACCTTC. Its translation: CASRQTGANYGYTF.

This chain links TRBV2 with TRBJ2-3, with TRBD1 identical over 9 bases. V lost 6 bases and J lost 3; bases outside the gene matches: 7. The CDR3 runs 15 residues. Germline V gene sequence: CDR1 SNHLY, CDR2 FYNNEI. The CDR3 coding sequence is TGTGCCAGCAGGGCGGGACAGGGAACGACAGATACGCAGTATTTT. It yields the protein CASRAGQGTTDTQYF.

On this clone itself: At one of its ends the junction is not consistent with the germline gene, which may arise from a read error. CDR3 DNA sequence: TGTGCCAGTAGTATAGATCTTAGGGTTGACAGCTTC. It translates to CASSIDLRVDSF. The V call is TRBV19, the J call TRBJ1-2; perhaps TRBD1 as D (5 bases). This CDR3 contains 12 residues. CDR1 LNHDA and CDR2 SQIVND come from the germline V gene (reference sequence).

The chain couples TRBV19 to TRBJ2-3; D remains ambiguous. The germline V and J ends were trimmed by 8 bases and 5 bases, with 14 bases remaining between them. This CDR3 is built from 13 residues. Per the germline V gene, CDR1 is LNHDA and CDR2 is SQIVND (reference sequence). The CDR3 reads CASRADWGDTQYF. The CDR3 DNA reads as TGTGCCAGTCGGGCTGACTGGGGAGATACGCAGTATTTT.

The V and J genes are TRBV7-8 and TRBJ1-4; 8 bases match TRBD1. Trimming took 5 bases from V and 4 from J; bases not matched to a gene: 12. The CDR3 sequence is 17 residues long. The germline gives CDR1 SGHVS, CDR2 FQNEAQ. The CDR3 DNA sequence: TGTGCCAGCAGCGCCCTCCTCGGACAGGGCCTTAATGAAAAACTGTTTTTT. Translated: CASSALLGQGLNEKLFF. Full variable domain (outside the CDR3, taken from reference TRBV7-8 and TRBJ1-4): GAGVSQSPRYKVAKRGQDVALRCDPISGHVSLFWYQQALGQGPEFLTYFQNEAQLDKSGLPSDRFFAERPEGSVSTLKIQRTQQEDSAVYLCASSALLGQGLNEKLFFGSGTQLSVL.

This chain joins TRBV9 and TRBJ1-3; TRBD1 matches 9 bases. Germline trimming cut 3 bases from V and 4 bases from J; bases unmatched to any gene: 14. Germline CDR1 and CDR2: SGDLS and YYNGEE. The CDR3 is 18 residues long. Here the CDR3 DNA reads TGTGCCAGCAGCGCCTTCGGAATGACAGGGGGTCCGGGAAACACCATATATTTT. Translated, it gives CASSAFGMTGGPGNTIYF.

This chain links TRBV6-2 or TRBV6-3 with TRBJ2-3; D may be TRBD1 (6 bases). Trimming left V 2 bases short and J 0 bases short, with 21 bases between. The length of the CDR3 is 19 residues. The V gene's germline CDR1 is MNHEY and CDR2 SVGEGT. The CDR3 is CASSYRLQYLGHSTDTQYF. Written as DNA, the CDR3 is TGTGCCAGCAGTTACCGTCTTCAGTACTTGGGACACAGCACAGATACGCAGTATTTT.

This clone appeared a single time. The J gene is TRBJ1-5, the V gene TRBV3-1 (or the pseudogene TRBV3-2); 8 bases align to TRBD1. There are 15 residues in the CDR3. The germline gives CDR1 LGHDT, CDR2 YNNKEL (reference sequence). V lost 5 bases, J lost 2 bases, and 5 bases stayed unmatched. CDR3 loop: CASSARGLGNQPQHF. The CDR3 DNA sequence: TGTGCCAGCAGCGCCAGGGGGCTCGGCAATCAGCCCCAGCATTTT.

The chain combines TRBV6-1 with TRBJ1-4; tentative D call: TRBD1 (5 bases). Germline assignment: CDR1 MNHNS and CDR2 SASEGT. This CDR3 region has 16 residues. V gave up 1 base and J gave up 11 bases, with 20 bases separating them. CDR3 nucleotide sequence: TGTGCCAGCAGTGAAGAAGGAAGAGGGATTCGGGGGAAACTGTTTTTT. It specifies CASSEEGRGIRGKLFF.

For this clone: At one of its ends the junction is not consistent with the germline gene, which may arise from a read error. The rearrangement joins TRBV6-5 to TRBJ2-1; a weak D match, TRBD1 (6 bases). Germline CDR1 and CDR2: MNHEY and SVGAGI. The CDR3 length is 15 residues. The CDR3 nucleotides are TGTGTCAGCAGTACTCAGACAGGTTCCTACAATGAGCAGTTCTTC. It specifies CVSSTQTGSYNEQFF.

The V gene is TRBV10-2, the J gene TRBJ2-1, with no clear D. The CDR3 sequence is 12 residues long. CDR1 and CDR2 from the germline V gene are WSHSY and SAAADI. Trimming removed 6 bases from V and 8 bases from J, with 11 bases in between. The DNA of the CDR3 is TGCGCCAGCAGGCCTATCGGCTATGAGCAGTTCTTC. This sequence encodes CASRPIGYEQFF.

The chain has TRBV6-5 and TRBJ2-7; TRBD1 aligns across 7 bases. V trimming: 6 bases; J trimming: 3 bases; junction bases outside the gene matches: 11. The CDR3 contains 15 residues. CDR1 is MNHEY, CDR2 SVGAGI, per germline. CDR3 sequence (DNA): TGTGCCAGCAGCCGACTTGTGGGACAGCACTACGAGCAGTACTTC. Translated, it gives CASSRLVGQHYEQYF.

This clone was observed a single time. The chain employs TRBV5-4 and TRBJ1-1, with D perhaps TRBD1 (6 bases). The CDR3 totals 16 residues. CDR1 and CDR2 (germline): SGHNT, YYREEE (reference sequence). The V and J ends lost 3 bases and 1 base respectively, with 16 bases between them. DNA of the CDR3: TGTGCCAGCAGCTATGGGCTACAGGGCTCGAACACTGAAGCTTTCTTT. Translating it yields CASSYGLQGSNTEAFF.

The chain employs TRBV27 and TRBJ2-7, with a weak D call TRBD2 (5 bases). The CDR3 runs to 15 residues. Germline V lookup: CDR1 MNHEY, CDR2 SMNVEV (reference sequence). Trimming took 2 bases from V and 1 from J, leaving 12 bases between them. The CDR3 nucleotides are TGTGCCAGCAGTTTACAAGGGAGATTATCCTACGAGCAGTACTTC. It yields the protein CASSLQGRLSYEQYF.